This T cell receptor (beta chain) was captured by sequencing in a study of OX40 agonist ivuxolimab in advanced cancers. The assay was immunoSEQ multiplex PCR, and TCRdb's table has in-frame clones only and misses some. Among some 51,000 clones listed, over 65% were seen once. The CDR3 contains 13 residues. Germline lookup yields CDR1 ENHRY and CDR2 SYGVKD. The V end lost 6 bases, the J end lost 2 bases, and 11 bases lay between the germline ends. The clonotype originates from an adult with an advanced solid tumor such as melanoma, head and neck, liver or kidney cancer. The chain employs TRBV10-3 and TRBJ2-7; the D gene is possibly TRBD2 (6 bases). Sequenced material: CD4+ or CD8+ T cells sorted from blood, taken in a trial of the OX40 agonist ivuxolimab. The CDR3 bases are TGTGCCATCAGAGGGGAGGTAACCTACGAGCAGTACTTC. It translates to CAIRGEVTYEQYF.